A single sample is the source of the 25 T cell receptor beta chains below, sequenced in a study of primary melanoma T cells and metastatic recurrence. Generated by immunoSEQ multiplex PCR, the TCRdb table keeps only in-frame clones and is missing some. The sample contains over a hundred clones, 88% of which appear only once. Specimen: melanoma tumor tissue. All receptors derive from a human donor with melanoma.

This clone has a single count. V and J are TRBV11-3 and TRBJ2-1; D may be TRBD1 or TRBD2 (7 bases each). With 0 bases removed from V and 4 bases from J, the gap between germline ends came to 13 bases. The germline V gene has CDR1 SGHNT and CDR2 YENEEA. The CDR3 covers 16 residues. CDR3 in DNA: TGTGCCAGCAGCTTAGACGGCAGGGGGGGTTACAATGAGCAGTTCTTC. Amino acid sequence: CASSLDGRGGYNEQFF.

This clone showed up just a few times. CDR3 protein: CVRSLRSGVPSSNQPQHF. DNA of the CDR3: TGTGTCAGAAGCTTAAGAAGCGGAGTTCCGAGTAGCAATCAGCCCCAGCATTTT. V is TRBV7-5 and J is TRBJ1-5. TRBV7-5 is labeled a pseudogene. CDR3 length: 18 amino acids.

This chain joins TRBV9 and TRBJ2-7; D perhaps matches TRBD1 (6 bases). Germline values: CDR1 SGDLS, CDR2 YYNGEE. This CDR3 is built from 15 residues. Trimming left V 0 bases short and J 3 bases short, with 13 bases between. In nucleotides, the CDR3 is TGTGCCAGCAGCGTAGGAGGGACAAATAGCTACGAGCAGTACTTC. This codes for CASSVGGTNSYEQYF.

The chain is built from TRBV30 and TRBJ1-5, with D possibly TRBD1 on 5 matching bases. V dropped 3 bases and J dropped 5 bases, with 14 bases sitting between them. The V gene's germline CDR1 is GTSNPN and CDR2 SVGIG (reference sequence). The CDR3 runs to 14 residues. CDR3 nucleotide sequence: TGTGCCTGGAGAGGGGTAGGGACGGATCAGCCCCAGCATTTT. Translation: CAWRGVGTDQPQHF. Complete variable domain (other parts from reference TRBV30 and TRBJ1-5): SQTIHQWPATLVQPVGSPLSLECTVEGTSNPNLYWYRQAAGRGLQLLFYSVGIGQISSEVPQNLSASRPQDRQFILSSKKLLLSDSGFYLCAWRGVGTDQPQHFGDGTRLSIL.

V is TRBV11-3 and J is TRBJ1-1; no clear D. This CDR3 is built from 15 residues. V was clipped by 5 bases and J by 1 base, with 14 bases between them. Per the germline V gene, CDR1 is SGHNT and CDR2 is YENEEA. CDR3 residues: CASSRTLDSNTEAFF. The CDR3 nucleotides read TGTGCCAGCAGCCGAACCCTCGACTCGAACACTGAAGCTTTCTTT.

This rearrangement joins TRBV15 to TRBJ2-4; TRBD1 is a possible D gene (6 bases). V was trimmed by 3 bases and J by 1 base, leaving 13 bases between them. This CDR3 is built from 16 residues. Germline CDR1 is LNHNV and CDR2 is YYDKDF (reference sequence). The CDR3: CATSSTGIGAKNIQYF. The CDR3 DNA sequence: TGTGCCACCAGCAGTACAGGGATAGGGGCCAAAAACATTCAGTACTTC.

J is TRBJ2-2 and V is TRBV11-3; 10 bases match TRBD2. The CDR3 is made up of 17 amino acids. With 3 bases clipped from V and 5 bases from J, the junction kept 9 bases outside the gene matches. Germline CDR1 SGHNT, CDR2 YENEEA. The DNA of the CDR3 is TGTGCCAGCAGCTTGGATACTAGCGGGGTACTGACCGGGGAGCTGTTTTTT. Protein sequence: CASSLDTSGVLTGELFF.

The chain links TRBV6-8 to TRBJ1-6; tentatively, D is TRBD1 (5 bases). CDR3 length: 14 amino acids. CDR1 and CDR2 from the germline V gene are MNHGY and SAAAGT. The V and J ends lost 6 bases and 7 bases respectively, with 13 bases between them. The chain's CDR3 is CASRSGGYNSPLHF. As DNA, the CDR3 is TGTGCCAGCAGGAGTGGGGGGTACAATTCACCCCTCCACTTT.

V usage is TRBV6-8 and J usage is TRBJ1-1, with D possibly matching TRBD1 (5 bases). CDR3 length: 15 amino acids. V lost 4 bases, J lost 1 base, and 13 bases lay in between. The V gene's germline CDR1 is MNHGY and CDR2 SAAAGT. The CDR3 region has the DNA TGTGCCAGCAGTTTATTGTGGGACTCGAACACTGAAGCTTTCTTT. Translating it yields CASSLLWDSNTEAFF.

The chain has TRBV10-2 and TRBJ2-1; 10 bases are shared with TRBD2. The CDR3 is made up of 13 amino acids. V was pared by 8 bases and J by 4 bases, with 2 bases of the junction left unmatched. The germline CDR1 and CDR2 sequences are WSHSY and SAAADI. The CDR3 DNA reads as TGCGCCAGCTCTAGCGGGGGATACAATGAGCAGTTCTTC. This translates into CASSSGGYNEQFF.

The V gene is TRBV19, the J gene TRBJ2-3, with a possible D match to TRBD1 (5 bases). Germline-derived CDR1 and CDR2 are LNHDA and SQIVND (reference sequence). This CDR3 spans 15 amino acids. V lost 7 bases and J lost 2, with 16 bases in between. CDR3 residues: CASNALGPTTDTQYF. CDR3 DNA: TGTGCCAGTAATGCCCTGGGGCCTACCACAGATACGCAGTATTTT.

The DNA for the CDR3 is TGTGCCAGCAGCGCGCAACAGGGAACCATATATTTT. As protein: CASSAQQGTIYF. J is TRBJ1-3 and V is TRBV28; possibly TRBD1 for D (6 bases). Germline lookup yields CDR1 MDHEN and CDR2 SYDVKM. This CDR3 is 12 amino acids long. Trimming pared 6 bases from V and 10 bases from J, leaving 13 bases between.

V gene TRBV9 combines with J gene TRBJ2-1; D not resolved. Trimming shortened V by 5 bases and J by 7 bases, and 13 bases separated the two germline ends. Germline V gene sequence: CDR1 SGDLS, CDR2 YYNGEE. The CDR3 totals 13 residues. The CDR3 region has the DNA TGTGCCAGCAGTGAAGGTGGGATAAATGAGCAGTTCTTC. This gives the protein CASSEGGINEQFF.

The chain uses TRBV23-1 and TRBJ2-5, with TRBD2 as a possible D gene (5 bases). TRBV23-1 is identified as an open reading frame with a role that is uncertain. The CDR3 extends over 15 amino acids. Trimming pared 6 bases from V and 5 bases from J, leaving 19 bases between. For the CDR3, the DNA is TGCGCCAGCAGCCAAGCCTTGCGGGTGCGGGAGACCCAGTACTTC. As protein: CASSQALRVRETQYF.

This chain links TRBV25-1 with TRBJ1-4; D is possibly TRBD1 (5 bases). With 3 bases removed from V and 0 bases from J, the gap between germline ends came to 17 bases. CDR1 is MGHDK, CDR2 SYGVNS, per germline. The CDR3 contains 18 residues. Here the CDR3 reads CASSDPRWDYATNEKLFF. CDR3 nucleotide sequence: TGTGCCAGCAGTGACCCTAGATGGGACTATGCAACTAATGAAAAACTGTTTTTT. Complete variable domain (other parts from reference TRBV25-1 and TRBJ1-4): EADIYQTPRYLVIGTGKKITLECSQTMGHDKMYWYQQDPGMELHLIHYSYGVNSTEKGDLSSESTVSRIRTEHFPLTLESARPSHTSQYLCASSDPRWDYATNEKLFFGSGTQLSVL.

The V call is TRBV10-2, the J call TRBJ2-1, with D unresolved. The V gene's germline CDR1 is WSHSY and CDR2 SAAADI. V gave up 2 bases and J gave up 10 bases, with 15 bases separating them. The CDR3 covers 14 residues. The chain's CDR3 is CASSEVGPVAEQFF. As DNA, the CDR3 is TGCGCCAGCAGTGAGGTTGGGCCTGTGGCCGAGCAGTTCTTC.

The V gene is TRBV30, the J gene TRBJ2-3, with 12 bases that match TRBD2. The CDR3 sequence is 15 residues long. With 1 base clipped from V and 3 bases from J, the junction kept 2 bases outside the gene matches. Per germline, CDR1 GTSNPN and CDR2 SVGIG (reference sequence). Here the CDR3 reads CAWSGTSGKTDTQYF. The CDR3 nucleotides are TGTGCCTGGAGTGGGACTAGCGGGAAGACAGATACGCAGTATTTT.

The CDR3: CASSSPTTPRDSNNYGYTF. DNA for the CDR3: TGTGCCAGCAGCTCCCCAACAACACCCCGGGACAGCAACAACTATGGCTACACCTTC. The chain recombines TRBV11-3 with TRBJ1-2, with 7 nucleotides matching TRBD1. The CDR3 totals 19 residues. The germline V gene encodes CDR1 SGHNT and CDR2 YENEEA. Germline trimming cut 4 bases from V and 2 bases from J; bases unmatched to any gene: 19.

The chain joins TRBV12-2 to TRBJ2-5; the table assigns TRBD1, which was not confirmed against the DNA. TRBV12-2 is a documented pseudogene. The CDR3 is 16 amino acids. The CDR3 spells CASTPYGTGDEETQYF. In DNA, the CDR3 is TGTGCCAGTACCCCCTATGGGACAGGGGACGAAGAGACCCAGTACTTC.

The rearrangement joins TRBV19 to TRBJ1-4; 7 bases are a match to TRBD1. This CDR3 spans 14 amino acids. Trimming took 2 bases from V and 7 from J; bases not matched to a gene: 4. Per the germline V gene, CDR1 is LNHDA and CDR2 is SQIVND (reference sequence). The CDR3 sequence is CASSITAGGEKLFF. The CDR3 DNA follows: TGTGCCAGTAGTATAACCGCAGGGGGTGAAAAACTGTTTTTT.

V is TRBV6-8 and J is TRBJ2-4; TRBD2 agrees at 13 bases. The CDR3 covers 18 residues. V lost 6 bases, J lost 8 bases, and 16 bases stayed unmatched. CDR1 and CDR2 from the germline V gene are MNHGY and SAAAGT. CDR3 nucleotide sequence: TGTGCCAGCAGCCCTCAAATACTAGCGGGAGGGCGTCGGGACATTCAGTACTTC. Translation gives CASSPQILAGGRRDIQYF.

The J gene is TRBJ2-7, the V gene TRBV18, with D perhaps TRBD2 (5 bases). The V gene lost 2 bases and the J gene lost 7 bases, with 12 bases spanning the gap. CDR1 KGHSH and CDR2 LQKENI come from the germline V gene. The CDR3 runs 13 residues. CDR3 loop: CASSPTGSWEQYF. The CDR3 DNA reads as TGTGCCAGCTCACCAACGGGATCTTGGGAGCAGTACTTC. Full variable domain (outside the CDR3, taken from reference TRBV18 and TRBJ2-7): NAGVMQNPRHLVRRRGQEARLRCSPMKGHSHVYWYRQLPEEGLKFMVYLQKENIIDESGMPKERFSAEFPKEGPSILRIQQVVRGDSAAYFCASSPTGSWEQYFGPGTRLTVT.

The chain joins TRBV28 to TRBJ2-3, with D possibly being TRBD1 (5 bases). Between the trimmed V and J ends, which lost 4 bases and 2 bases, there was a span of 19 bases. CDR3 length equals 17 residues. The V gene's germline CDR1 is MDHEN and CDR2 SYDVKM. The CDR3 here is CASSSLMAQGNTDTQYF. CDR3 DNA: TGTGCCAGCAGTTCCTTGATGGCCCAGGGCAACACAGATACGCAGTATTTT.

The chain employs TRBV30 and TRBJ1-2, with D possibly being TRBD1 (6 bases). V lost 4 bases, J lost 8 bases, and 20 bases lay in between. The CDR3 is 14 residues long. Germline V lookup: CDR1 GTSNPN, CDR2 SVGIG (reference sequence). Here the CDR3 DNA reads TGTGCCTGGAAGTGGGGCCGGGGGGCTCAGGGCTACACCTTC. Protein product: CAWKWGRGAQGYTF.

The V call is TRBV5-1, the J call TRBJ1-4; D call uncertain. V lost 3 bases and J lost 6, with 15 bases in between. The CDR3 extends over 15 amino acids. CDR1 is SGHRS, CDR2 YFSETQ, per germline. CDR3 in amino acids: CASSSNFGVYEKLFF. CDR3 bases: TGCGCCAGCAGCTCGAATTTTGGGGTTTATGAAAAACTGTTTTTT.